The present T cell receptor beta chain was sequenced within a study of glioma-infiltrating T cells. Study context: Before surgery, glioma patients received dexamethasone for at most six days. Blood libraries targeted about 4.5- to 11-fold coverage of roughly 920,000 T cells. Study results and limitations: Non-neoplastic patients had below-expected tissue-blood divergence, while all gliomas exceeded expectation. Patients with low tissue-blood divergence carried a signature set of shared blood CDR3 motifs.

Germline V CDR1 and CDR2: SNHLY, FYNNEI. This CDR3 is 16 amino acids long. V trimming: 5 bases; J trimming: 7 bases; junction bases outside the gene matches: 12. Using RNA template, CDR3s of TCR alpha and beta were amplified with iRepertoire arm-PCR. TCRdb re-derived calls from the multiplex PCR reads in MiXCR, one entry per CDR3 protein. The data show a few hundred thousand distinct CDR3 sequences, with 41% seen just once and approximately 12% held by the top ten. Notes on this clonotype: What it binds is not known.

Sequenced material: glioma tissue, nonneoplastic brain tissue, or PBMCs (not recorded which). This sequence was found in a human donor with low-grade glioma or glioblastoma, undergoing nonglioma brain surgery, or in good health (not recorded which). This sequence joins TRBV2 and TRBJ2-1, with TRBD1 matching over 9 bases. The CDR3 region is CASSLFGTGWGNEQFF. For the CDR3, the DNA is TGTGCCAGCAGTCTATTCGGGACAGGGTGGGGAAATGAGCAGTTCTTC.